One and the same sample provided the 28 T cell receptor beta chains below, sequenced in a study of shared clonotypes between healthy human individuals. Method: immunoSEQ multiplex PCR; TCRdb's copy keeps in-frame clones and lacks some. The sample records 2.3 million or so clones, 93% being singletons. The material sequenced was naive CD4+ T cells from PBMCs. Subset here: CD45RA+ positively selected. These receptors all stem from a man aged 18 to 29 in good health. Some clones in this sample may be carry-over from other donors' samples.

The J gene is TRBJ1-3, the V gene TRBV9; D is unclear. The CDR3 totals 15 residues. Germline-derived CDR1 and CDR2 are SGDLS and YYNGEE. Trimming removed 3 bases at V and 0 bases at J, with 10 bases between. CDR3 loop: CASSETLDSGNTIYF. The CDR3 DNA is TGTGCCAGCAGCGAAACACTGGACTCTGGAAACACCATATATTTT.

V is TRBV28 and J is TRBJ2-2, with unresolved D. V was clipped by 7 bases and J by 3 bases, with 6 bases between them. The CDR3 totals 12 residues. Germline V gene data show CDR1 as MDHEN and CDR2 as SYDVKM. DNA for the CDR3: TGTGCCAGCATCCCGGACACCGGGGAGCTGTTTTTT. Residues: CASIPDTGELFF.

This rearrangement joins TRBV28 to TRBJ1-4; D is possibly TRBD1 (6 bases). The CDR3 spans 14 residues. With 3 bases removed from V and 8 bases from J, the gap between germline ends came to 13 bases. Germline-derived CDR1 and CDR2 are MDHEN and SYDVKM. The CDR3 coding sequence is TGTGCCAGCAGTTTGTTCAGGGGAGGCGAAAAACTGTTTTTT. It translates to CASSLFRGGEKLFF. The whole variable domain, filled in from reference TRBV28 and TRBJ1-4, reads DVKVTQSSRYLVKRTGEKVFLECVQDMDHENMFWYRQDPGLGLRLIYFSYDVKMKEKGDIPEGYSVSREKKERFSLILESASTNQTSMYLCASSLFRGGEKLFFGSGTQLSVL.

The chain carries TRBV2 and TRBJ2-2; unclear D gene. Germline values: CDR1 SNHLY, CDR2 FYNNEI. Trimming left V 4 bases short and J 2 bases short, with 8 bases between. This CDR3 is built from 14 residues. CDR3 in DNA: TGTGCCAGCAGTGTTCACAGTAACACCGGGGAGCTGTTTTTT. Translating it yields CASSVHSNTGELFF.

This chain uses TRBV7-9 with TRBJ2-2, with TRBD2 matching 8 bases. Trimming took 4 bases from V and 6 from J; bases not matched to a gene: 7. Germline values: CDR1 SEHNR, CDR2 FQNEAQ (reference sequence). The CDR3 contains 15 residues. CDR3 in amino acids: CASSSGTGRAGELFF. CDR3 in DNA: TGTGCCAGCAGCTCCGGGACCGGGAGGGCCGGGGAGCTGTTTTTT.

The J gene is TRBJ1-1, the V gene TRBV5-6; 7 positions agree with TRBD1. V trimming: 4 bases; J trimming: 0 bases; junction bases outside the gene matches: 3. The CDR3 totals 14 residues. In germline, CDR1 is SGHDT, CDR2 YYEEEE. The CDR3 nucleotides read TGTGCCAGCAGCCGGACAGGAATGAACACTGAAGCTTTCTTT. Translating gives CASSRTGMNTEAFF.

This clone was detected once. This chain joins TRBV5-1 and TRBJ1-1, with D unclear. The CDR3 runs 16 residues. Germline V gene lookup returns CDR1 SGHRS and CDR2 YFSETQ. V lost 0 bases and J 1 base, leaving 13 bases between the germline ends. The CDR3 sequence: CASSLASGRSNTEAFF. CDR3 nucleotide sequence: TGCGCCAGCAGCTTGGCTTCGGGCAGATCGAACACTGAAGCTTTCTTT.

The chain recombines TRBV10-3 with TRBJ2-3; 10 bases map to TRBD2. CDR3 length equals 17 residues. The V segment lost 7 bases and the J segment 0 bases; nucleotides outside the gene matches: 10. Germline V CDR1 and CDR2: ENHRY, SYGVKD. CDR3 in DNA: TGTGCCATCACGAGGGGGGGACTAGCGTTAAGCACAGATACGCAGTATTTT. Amino acid sequence: CAITRGGLALSTDTQYF.

The J gene is TRBJ2-7, the V gene TRBV29-1; D tentatively fits TRBD1 or TRBD2 (5 bases each). This CDR3 has 13 amino acids. The ends were cut back, 4 bases at V and 0 bases at J, with 10 bases in the middle. Germline values: CDR1 SQVTM, CDR2 ANQGSEA. This CDR3 reads CSVGGTPSYEQYF. The CDR3, as DNA: TGCAGCGTTGGAGGGACCCCCTCCTACGAGCAGTACTTC.

This clone has only one observation. CDR3: CASKLGPTQEKLFF. The CDR3 DNA reads as TGCGCCAGTAAACTTGGACCAACGCAGGAAAAACTGTTTTTT. The V and J genes are TRBV5-1 and TRBJ1-4; D not resolved. CDR1 SGHRS and CDR2 YFSETQ come from the germline V gene. The V gene lost 8 bases and the J gene lost 8 bases, with 19 bases spanning the gap. This CDR3 contains 14 residues.

The chain recombines TRBV6-6 with TRBJ2-7, with D possibly being TRBD1 (6 bases). This CDR3 spans 15 amino acids. The V end lost 0 bases, the J end lost 7 bases, and 16 bases lay between the germline ends. The germline gives CDR1 MNHNY, CDR2 SVGAGI (reference sequence). CDR3 in amino acids: CASSYSRQGSVEQYF. The CDR3 region has the DNA TGTGCCAGCAGTTACTCGAGGCAGGGGTCTGTTGAGCAGTACTTC.

This clone was recorded once. This chain uses TRBV28 with TRBJ1-4; 9 bases are shared with TRBD1. From germline, CDR1 is MDHEN and CDR2 SYDVKM. The length of the CDR3 is 15 residues. The V and J ends lost 4 bases and 4 bases, in that order; junction bases with no gene match: 4. As DNA, the CDR3 is TGTGCCAGCAGTTCGGGACAGGGCCTTAATGAAAAACTGTTTTTT. Translated, it gives CASSSGQGLNEKLFF.

The V and J genes are TRBV2 and TRBJ2-7; 8 bases map to TRBD1. There are 15 residues in the CDR3. Per the germline V gene, CDR1 is SNHLY and CDR2 is FYNNEI. J was trimmed by 3 bases and V by 2 bases; bases with no gene match: 6. The CDR3 DNA reads TGTGCCAGCAGTGAATTACAGGGGGTGGGCTACGAGCAGTACTTC. It codes for CASSELQGVGYEQYF.

The chain employs TRBV18 and TRBJ2-7, with a tentative D call TRBD2 (6 bases). V lost 0 bases and J 0 bases, leaving 12 bases between the germline ends. CDR3 length: 16 residues. Germline values: CDR1 KGHSH, CDR2 LQKENI. In nucleotides, the CDR3 is TGTGCCAGCTCACCACCTGGAGCGGGTTACTCCTACGAGCAGTACTTC. Translation: CASSPPGAGYSYEQYF.

This sequence joins TRBV5-4 and TRBJ2-3; D gene unclear. CDR3 length: 12 amino acids. Germline CDR1 and CDR2: SGHNT and YYREEE (reference sequence). Trimming left V 2 bases short and J 6 bases short, with 7 bases between. The DNA for the CDR3 is TGTGCCAGCAGCTTACGGTTCGATACGCAGTATTTT. Protein product: CASSLRFDTQYF.

V gene TRBV13 combines with J gene TRBJ2-7; D is unresolved. Germline loops: CDR1 PRHDT, CDR2 FYEKMQ (reference sequence). V was shortened by 1 base and J by 5 bases, with 0 bases between the two germline ends. The CDR3 has 10 residues. In DNA, the CDR3 is TGTGCCAGCAGCTTAGACGAGCAGTACTTC. Amino acid sequence: CASSLDEQYF.

The chain has TRBV6-5 and TRBJ1-2; no firm D call. In germline, CDR1 is MNHEY, CDR2 SVGAGI. This CDR3 is built from 14 residues. V lost 5 bases and J 2 bases, leaving 12 bases between the germline ends. This CDR3 reads CASSPGFHNYGYTF. The CDR3 DNA sequence: TGTGCCAGCAGTCCCGGATTTCACAACTATGGCTACACCTTC.

The CDR3 sequence is CASSAGTSGETQYF. The CDR3 nucleotides are TGTGCCAGCAGTGCCGGGACTAGCGGAGAGACCCAGTACTTC. This rearrangement joins TRBV6-1 to TRBJ2-5; 11 bases fit TRBD2. This CDR3 is 14 amino acids long. Germline CDR1 and CDR2: MNHNS and SASEGT. V was pared by 4 bases and J by 4 bases, with 2 bases of the junction left unmatched.

J is TRBJ2-3 and V is TRBV28; D remains ambiguous. V was trimmed by 8 bases and J by 0 bases, leaving 9 bases between them. Germline V gene data show CDR1 as MDHEN and CDR2 as SYDVKM. The CDR3 totals 13 residues. The CDR3 region is CASSHGSTDTQYF. In DNA form, the CDR3 reads TGTGCCAGCTCCCACGGTAGCACAGATACGCAGTATTTT.

The chain employs TRBV9 and TRBJ1-2; D is uncertain. V dropped 6 bases and J dropped 0 bases, with 12 bases sitting between them. Germline V gene lookup returns CDR1 SGDLS and CDR2 YYNGEE. The CDR3 is 14 amino acids. The CDR3 protein is CASTDGRANYGYTF. The CDR3 coding sequence is TGTGCCAGCACCGACGGTCGAGCTAACTATGGCTACACCTTC. Full variable domain (outside the CDR3, taken from reference TRBV9 and TRBJ1-2): DSGVTQTPKHLITATGQRVTLRCSPRSGDLSVYWYQQSLDQGLQFLIQYYNGEERAKGNILERFSAQQFPDLHSELNLSSLELGDSALYFCASTDGRANYGYTFGSGTRLTVV.

The chain has TRBV4-3 and TRBJ2-5; D remains ambiguous. The CDR3 is made up of 15 amino acids. Trimming took off 1 base at V and 1 base at J, with 10 bases between the two ends. From germline, CDR1 is LGHNA and CDR2 YSLEER. CDR3 sequence (DNA): TGCGCCAGCAGCCAAGTCCCCAGCCGCCAAGAGACCCAGTACTTC. Protein product: CASSQVPSRQETQYF.

As concerns this clone: This same CDR3 is encoded by further DNA sequences in the sample. The chain couples TRBV6-5 to TRBJ1-2; 10 positions agree with TRBD1. This CDR3 has 14 amino acids. The V gene end was trimmed by 4 bases and the J gene end by 8 bases; junction bases not matched to a gene: 7. Germline CDR1 and CDR2: MNHEY and SVGAGI. The DNA of the CDR3 is TGTGCCAGCAGTTCCCGAGACAGGGGGCTCGGCTACACCTTC. Translating it yields CASSSRDRGLGYTF.

CDR3 DNA: TGTGCCAGCAGCTCCCGTGGTGGTCGGGGGCCCCAAGAGACCCAGTACTTC. This gives the protein CASSSRGGRGPQETQYF. The gene calls are TRBV7-9 and TRBJ2-5; perhaps D is TRBD1 or TRBD2 (6 bases each). Germline V gene sequence: CDR1 SEHNR, CDR2 FQNEAQ (reference sequence). This CDR3 comprises 17 residues. V shed 4 bases and J shed 1 base, with 19 bases lying between them.

The rearrangement uses TRBV18 and TRBJ2-1, with D perhaps TRBD1 or TRBD2 (6 bases each). CDR3 size: 12 residues. From germline, CDR1 is KGHSH and CDR2 LQKENI. The V and J ends lost 3 bases and 8 bases respectively, with 8 bases between them. The CDR3 loop is CASSPGGYEQFF. The CDR3 DNA reads TGTGCCAGCTCACCGGGGGGCTATGAGCAGTTCTTC. Full variable domain (remainder filled in from reference TRBV18 and TRBJ2-1): NAGVMQNPRHLVRRRGQEARLRCSPMKGHSHVYWYRQLPEEGLKFMVYLQKENIIDESGMPKERFSAEFPKEGPSILRIQQVVRGDSAAYFCASSPGGYEQFFGPGTRLTVL.

The chain links TRBV11-2 to TRBJ2-7; 7 positions agree with TRBD1. The V gene end was trimmed by 6 bases and the J gene end by 2 bases; junction bases not matched to a gene: 10. CDR3 length: 15 amino acids. Germline V gene data show CDR1 as SGHAT and CDR2 as FQNNGV. The CDR3 region has the DNA TGTGCCAGCAGTCGACCGGGACAGCTTGCCTACGAGCAGTACTTC. Its translation is CASSRPGQLAYEQYF.

Of note for this clone: Other DNA sequences in this specimen translate into the identical CDR3. The J gene is TRBJ2-5, the V gene TRBV5-1; D remains unclear. Germline CDR1 and CDR2: SGHRS and YFSETQ. The CDR3 has 14 residues. V gave up 1 base and J gave up 0 bases, with 7 bases separating them. As DNA, the CDR3 is TGCGCCAGCAGCTTGACAGCGTACCAAGAGACCCAGTACTTC. Amino acids: CASSLTAYQETQYF.

J is TRBJ2-5 and V is TRBV2, with unresolved D. Germline V CDR1 and CDR2: SNHLY, FYNNEI. There are 15 residues in the CDR3. Deletions cut 6 bases from V and 1 base from J, with 15 bases between. This CDR3 is CASSPFWLPQETQYF. For the CDR3, the DNA is TGTGCCAGCAGCCCTTTCTGGCTGCCCCAAGAGACCCAGTACTTC. The whole variable domain, filled in from reference TRBV2 and TRBJ2-5, reads EPEVTQTPSHQVTQMGQEVILRCVPISNHLYFYWYRQILGQKVEFLVSFYNNEISEKSEIFDDQFSVERPDGSNFTLKIRSTKLEDSAMYFCASSPFWLPQETQYFGPGTRLLVL.

V and J are TRBV5-6 and TRBJ2-5, with TRBD1 matching over 8 bases. Germline lookup yields CDR1 SGHDT and CDR2 YYEEEE. This CDR3 has 16 amino acids. J gave up 2 bases and V 1 base, and 7 bases lay outside the gene matches. The CDR3 coding sequence is TGTGCCAGCAGCTTGCTCCGGACAGGGAAGCAAGAGACCCAGTACTTC. Translated, it gives CASSLLRTGKQETQYF.